The next 32 T cell receptor beta chains were all read from a single sample in a study of cytomegalovirus exposure and HLA in healthy donors. Use of 60 Vbeta and 13 Jbeta primers characterized the PCR. Sequenced by immunoSEQ multiplex PCR; TCRdb stores in-frame clones only, minus some. This table has 100,000 to 150,000 clones, around 83% appearing once. Sequenced material: PBMCs. These TCRs come from a man aged 50 or older in good health and CMV-seronegative.

This clone was detected once. The chain has TRBV7-9 and TRBJ1-3, with 7 positions matching TRBD1. The ends lost 4 bases at V and 7 bases at J; junction bases unmatched: 10. CDR1 is SEHNR, CDR2 FQNEAQ, per germline (reference sequence). The CDR3 is 15 residues long. The CDR3 here is CASSSRDSSRNTIYF. The DNA for the CDR3 is TGTGCCAGCAGCTCCCGGGACAGCAGCAGGAACACCATATATTTT.

This clone has just one count. This CDR3 is CASSSKLGLAETQYF. In DNA form, the CDR3 reads TGTGCCAGCAGCTCCAAGTTGGGACTAGCGGAGACCCAGTACTTC. The chain recombines TRBV4-2 with TRBJ2-5, with 10 nucleotides matching TRBD2. The V gene's germline CDR1 is LGHNA and CDR2 YNFKEQ. The junction had 8 bases not matched to a gene; V was cut back by 5 bases and J by 5 bases. CDR3 length: 15 residues.

The chain links TRBV2 to TRBJ2-5; TRBD1 might be the D (5 bases). The CDR3 runs to 14 residues. Germline CDR1 reads SNHLY; CDR2 reads FYNNEI. V shed 1 base and J shed 5 bases, with 11 bases lying between them. The CDR3 is CASSEGISGETQYF. The DNA of the CDR3 is TGTGCCAGCAGTGAAGGGATTTCAGGGGAGACCCAGTACTTC.

V gene TRBV4-2 combines with J gene TRBJ1-1; D gene unclear. V was shortened by 5 bases and J by 3 bases, with 13 bases between the two germline ends. From germline, CDR1 is LGHNA and CDR2 YNFKEQ. The CDR3 sequence is 14 residues long. DNA for the CDR3: TGTGCCAGCAGCTCCGGGGTTGGAGACACTGAAGCTTTCTTT. This encodes CASSSGVGDTEAFF.

J is TRBJ2-5 and V is TRBV5-1; the D gene is possibly TRBD1 (5 bases). V lost 4 bases and J lost 4, with 11 bases in between. The CDR3 totals 13 residues. Germline CDR1 SGHRS, CDR2 YFSETQ. The CDR3, as DNA: TGCGCCAGCAGCCCCAGGGTAGGAGAGACCCAGTACTTC. Translated, it gives CASSPRVGETQYF.

In this sample, this clone turned up once. V usage is TRBV15 and J usage is TRBJ1-6; 9 bases align to TRBD1. CDR3 length: 15 residues. The ends lost 0 bases at V and 11 bases at J; junction bases unmatched: 5. CDR1 LNHNV and CDR2 YYDKDF come from the germline V gene (reference sequence). CDR3: CATSRDRDRVAPLHF. DNA of the CDR3: TGTGCCACCAGCAGAGATCGGGACAGGGTAGCACCCCTCCACTTT.

V gene TRBV11-1 combines with J gene TRBJ2-7; D might be TRBD1 (6 bases). CDR3 length equals 17 residues. V lost 6 bases and J lost 1, with 22 bases in between. CDR1 SGHAT and CDR2 FQDESV come from the germline V gene (reference sequence). CDR3 DNA sequence: TGTGCCAGCAGACCGAACCCTACAGGGCAATGGTCCTACGAGCAGTACTTC. Translation: CASRPNPTGQWSYEQYF. Full variable domain (missing parts from reference TRBV11-1 and TRBJ2-7): EAEVAQSPRYKITEKSQAVAFWCDPISGHATLYWYRQILGQGPELLVQFQDESVVDDSQLPKDRFSAERLKGVDSTLKIQPAELGDSAMYLCASRPNPTGQWSYEQYFGPGTRLTVT.

The J gene is TRBJ2-3, the V gene TRBV5-4; 12 bases map to TRBD2. The germline CDR1 and CDR2 sequences are SGHNT and YYREEE (reference sequence). The CDR3 sequence is 16 residues long. Trimming took 2 bases from V and 5 from J; bases not matched to a gene: 6. The CDR3 DNA is TGTGCCAGCAGCTTAGGACTAGCGGGGATTCAAGATACGCAGTATTTT. Encoded protein: CASSLGLAGIQDTQYF. Full variable domain (missing parts from reference TRBV5-4 and TRBJ2-3): ETGVTQSPTHLIKTRGQQVTLRCSSQSGHNTVSWYQQALGQGPQFIFQYYREEENGRGNFPPRFSGLQFPNYSSELNVNALELDDSALYLCASSLGLAGIQDTQYFGPGTRLTVL.

V and J are TRBV9 and TRBJ2-7; the match to TRBD2 covers 8 bases. The length of the CDR3 is 15 residues. With 0 bases clipped from V and 6 bases from J, the junction kept 8 bases outside the gene matches. CDR1 SGDLS and CDR2 YYNGEE come from the germline V gene. CDR3 coding DNA: TGTGCCAGCAGCGTAGGGACTAGCTATGGGGGCGAGCAGTACTTC. This encodes CASSVGTSYGGEQYF.

The V call is TRBV18, the J call TRBJ1-1, with D possibly TRBD1 on 6 matching bases. The CDR3 extends over 14 amino acids. The V gene's germline CDR1 is KGHSH and CDR2 LQKENI. The V and J ends lost 3 bases and 1 base respectively, with 9 bases between them. The CDR3 DNA is TGTGCCAGCTCACCTCGGACAGAGAACACTGAAGCTTTCTTT. Its translation: CASSPRTENTEAFF. The complete variable domain, with remaining parts taken from reference TRBV18 and TRBJ1-1, reads NAGVMQNPRHLVRRRGQEARLRCSPMKGHSHVYWYRQLPEEGLKFMVYLQKENIIDESGMPKERFSAEFPKEGPSILRIQQVVRGDSAAYFCASSPRTENTEAFFGQGTRLTVV.

This sequence joins TRBV12-5 and TRBJ1-1; tentative D call: TRBD1 (6 bases). In germline, CDR1 is LGHNT, CDR2 FRNRAP. This CDR3 spans 14 amino acids. V dropped 5 bases and J dropped 0 bases, with 10 bases sitting between them. The CDR3 DNA sequence: TGTGCTAGTGGTCCCGGACAGTTGAACACTGAAGCTTTCTTT. It translates to CASGPGQLNTEAFF.

The chain combines TRBV4-2 with TRBJ2-5; 9 nucleotides agree with TRBD2. With 2 bases clipped from V and 7 bases from J, the junction kept 2 bases outside the gene matches. The CDR3 is made up of 13 amino acids. The germline CDR1 and CDR2 sequences are LGHNA and YNFKEQ. The DNA of the CDR3 is TGTGCCAGCAGCCAATATAGCGGGGGGACCCAGTACTTC. It codes for CASSQYSGGTQYF.

The chain carries TRBV4-1 and TRBJ1-2; D is possibly TRBD1 (5 bases). Germline CDR1 is MGHRA and CDR2 is YSYEKL. There are 14 residues in the CDR3. V was pared by 3 bases and J by 8 bases, with 16 bases between. This CDR3 reads CASSQATGSLGYTF. The CDR3 DNA reads as TGCGCCAGCAGCCAGGCTACAGGAAGCCTAGGCTACACCTTC.

This clone was recorded once. The rearrangement links TRBV2 to TRBJ1-1; 8 bases map to TRBD1. J was trimmed by 1 base and V by 3 bases; bases with no gene match: 7. Germline CDR1 SNHLY, CDR2 FYNNEI. This CDR3 contains 16 residues. In nucleotides, the CDR3 is TGTGCCAGCAGTGACGGGACAGGTTTACCGAACACTGAAGCTTTCTTT. This sequence encodes CASSDGTGLPNTEAFF.

V gene TRBV9 combines with J gene TRBJ2-1; 8 bases line up with TRBD2. Per the germline V gene, CDR1 is SGDLS and CDR2 is YYNGEE. With V trimmed by 4 bases and J by 8 bases, 5 bases remained unmatched. The CDR3 sequence is 13 residues long. CDR3 region: CASSPRTSHEQFF. In DNA, the CDR3 is TGTGCCAGCAGCCCGCGGACTAGCCATGAGCAGTTCTTC.

The gene calls are TRBV7-2 and TRBJ2-7; TRBD2 matches at 11 bases. CDR3 length: 14 residues. Germline V gene lookup returns CDR1 SGHTA and CDR2 FQGNSA. J gave up 6 bases and V 3 bases, and 4 bases lay outside the gene matches. For the CDR3, the DNA is TGTGCCAGCAGCTTTCTAGCGGGGGGTGGCGAGCAGTACTTC. It is translated as CASSFLAGGGEQYF.

The rearrangement links TRBV7-9 to TRBJ1-2; D is possibly TRBD1 (6 bases). Trimming took off 1 base at V and 4 bases at J, with 7 bases between the two ends. Looked up from germline, CDR1 is SEHNR and CDR2 is FQNEAQ (reference sequence). The CDR3 consists of 13 residues. The CDR3, as DNA: TGTGCCAGCAGCTTAGGGACAGTCTATGGCTACACCTTC. As protein: CASSLGTVYGYTF.

The chain carries TRBV6-6 and TRBJ1-1; 10 nucleotides line up with TRBD1. This CDR3 region has 13 residues. V dropped 0 bases and J dropped 11; count of bases not matched to a gene: 3. Germline V gene sequence: CDR1 MNHNY, CDR2 SVGAGI (reference sequence). The CDR3 coding sequence is TGTGCCAGCAGTTACTCCGGGACAGGGGTGGCTTTCTTT. This gives the protein CASSYSGTGVAFF.

CDR3 residues: CASSNTGNYGYTF. The CDR3 DNA is TGCGCCAGCAGCAACACAGGGAACTATGGCTACACCTTC. This sequence joins TRBV5-1 and TRBJ1-2, with TRBD1 as a possible D gene (6 bases). Germline V lookup: CDR1 SGHRS, CDR2 YFSETQ. V lost 4 bases, J lost 2 bases, and 9 bases lay in between. This CDR3 contains 13 residues.

V is TRBV7-9 and J is TRBJ2-7; D not certain. Looked up from germline, CDR1 is SEHNR and CDR2 is FQNEAQ (reference sequence). This CDR3 is 14 amino acids long. The V and J ends lost 2 bases and 6 bases respectively, with 14 bases between them. In nucleotides, the CDR3 is TGTGCCAGCAGCTTATGGCAGAATTCGGGCGAGCAGTACTTC. This translates into CASSLWQNSGEQYF.

This clone has just one count. This rearrangement joins TRBV18 to TRBJ1-2; D is unclear. With 4 bases removed from V and 4 bases from J, the gap between germline ends came to 13 bases. Germline CDR1 is KGHSH and CDR2 is LQKENI. This CDR3 region has 14 residues. Written as DNA, the CDR3 is TGTGCCAGCTCACGGAGCGGGGAGGGCTATGGCTACACCTTC. This encodes CASSRSGEGYGYTF.

Concerning this clone itself: An end of the junction does not agree with germline; a read error may underlie this. V usage is TRBV7-9 and J usage is TRBJ1-1; tentatively, D is TRBD1 (6 bases). This CDR3 is built from 12 residues. CDR1 is SEHNR and CDR2 is FQNEAQ in the germline V gene (reference sequence). Here the CDR3 DNA reads TGTTCCAGCAGCTTACAGGGAACTGAAGCTTTCTTT. Its translation: CSSSLQGTEAFF.

The chain carries TRBV2 and TRBJ2-7; 7 bases fit TRBD1. Trimming cost V 5 bases and J 3 bases; bases outside gene matches: 7. The CDR3 is 14 amino acids. Germline values: CDR1 SNHLY, CDR2 FYNNEI. The CDR3 DNA reads TGTGCCAGCAGTAAAAGGACAGGCGTCTACGAGCAGTACTTC. Protein: CASSKRTGVYEQYF.

Concerning this clone: An end of the junction does not agree with germline; a read error may underlie this. The chain is built from TRBV7-9 and TRBJ1-1, with D unclear. This CDR3 is 12 amino acids long. CDR1 is SEHNR and CDR2 is FQNEAQ in the germline V gene (reference sequence). The CDR3 DNA reads as TGTTCCAGCAGCTCCAGAGGTACTGAAGCTTTCTTT. Translation gives CSSSSRGTEAFF.

Comment on this clone: This same CDR3 is encoded by further DNA sequences in the sample. The chain is built from TRBV2 and TRBJ1-5, with 7 bases aligning to TRBD1. J lost 3 bases, V lost 5 bases, and 4 bases had no gene match. The CDR3 contains 14 residues. Germline V gives CDR1 SNHLY, CDR2 FYNNEI. The CDR3 sequence: CASSPDRVNQPQHF. The DNA for the CDR3 is TGTGCCAGCAGTCCCGACAGGGTCAATCAGCCCCAGCATTTT. The full variable domain, with the rest looked up from reference TRBV2 and TRBJ1-5, is EPEVTQTPSHQVTQMGQEVILRCVPISNHLYFYWYRQILGQKVEFLVSFYNNEISEKSEIFDDQFSVERPDGSNFTLKIRSTKLEDSAMYFCASSPDRVNQPQHFGDGTRLSIL.

The chain has TRBV5-6 and TRBJ2-1, with D hard to call. This CDR3 is built from 14 residues. Germline V CDR1 and CDR2: SGHDT, YYEEEE. V dropped 2 bases and J dropped 6 bases, with 12 bases sitting between them. The CDR3 is CASSFGGPANEQFF. CDR3 DNA: TGTGCCAGCAGCTTCGGCGGCCCCGCCAATGAGCAGTTCTTC.

The CDR3 DNA reads as TGTGCCAGCATTGGGACAGGGATCTCCTACGAGCAGTACTTC. Its protein is CASIGTGISYEQYF. The chain employs TRBV7-9 and TRBJ2-7, with 9 positions matching TRBD1. The CDR3 is 14 residues long. CDR1 is SEHNR, CDR2 FQNEAQ, per germline (reference sequence). J gave up 0 bases and V 7 bases, and 4 bases lay outside the gene matches.

The chain combines TRBV6-4 with TRBJ1-1, with 9 bases matching TRBD1. CDR1 is MRHNA, CDR2 SNTAGT, per germline. The CDR3 extends over 13 amino acids. Trimming took 6 bases from V and 4 from J; bases not matched to a gene: 3. The CDR3: CASSKTGGTEAFF. The CDR3 DNA reads as TGTGCCAGCAGCAAGACAGGGGGCACTGAAGCTTTCTTT.

The V gene is TRBV7-2, the J gene TRBJ1-5; the D is unclear. Germline V gene sequence: CDR1 SGHTA, CDR2 FQGNSA. The V end lost 2 bases, the J end lost 5 bases, and 10 bases lay between the germline ends. This CDR3 has 14 amino acids. CDR3 in DNA: TGTGCCAGCAGCTTAATCCCTCCTTATCAGCCCCAGCATTTT. Residues: CASSLIPPYQPQHF.

The V call is TRBV9, the J call TRBJ2-7; maybe TRBD1 (6 bases). Germline V gives CDR1 SGDLS, CDR2 YYNGEE. Trimming pared 0 bases from V and 3 bases from J, leaving 13 bases between. The CDR3 runs 15 residues. The CDR3 coding sequence is TGTGCCAGCAGCGTAGATCAGGGGCGCTTCTACGAGCAGTACTTC. Its translation: CASSVDQGRFYEQYF. The complete variable domain, with remaining parts taken from reference TRBV9 and TRBJ2-7, reads DSGVTQTPKHLITATGQRVTLRCSPRSGDLSVYWYQQSLDQGLQFLIQYYNGEERAKGNILERFSAQQFPDLHSELNLSSLELGDSALYFCASSVDQGRFYEQYFGPGTRLTVT.

The chain has TRBV5-4 and TRBJ2-5; the D gene is possibly TRBD1 (6 bases). Judging by the DNA end, TRBJ2-7 fits better; the J call may be wrong. This CDR3 is 13 amino acids long. CDR1 is SGHNT and CDR2 is YYREEE in the germline V gene (reference sequence). The CDR3 DNA is TGTGCCAGCGGATTAGCCGGACAGTTCGAGCAGTACTTC. Amino acid sequence: CASGLAGQFEQYF.

The CDR3 nucleotides read TGTGCCAGCAGAAGACAGGGGCGAAACACCGGGGAGCTGTTTTTT. This gives the protein CASRRQGRNTGELFF. This chain links TRBV6-1 with TRBJ2-2, with 8 bases lining up with TRBD1. This CDR3 spans 15 amino acids. V shed 6 bases and J 2 bases; nucleotides not matched to a gene: 5. Germline V gene lookup returns CDR1 MNHNS and CDR2 SASEGT.